This paragraph reports one T cell receptor (beta chain). Its antigen is unidentified. The record originates from a study of beta chain features in type 1 diabetes. Isolated RNA was reverse transcribed in full, so expressed TCRB transcripts were sequenced. Measured with immunoSEQ multiplex PCR; TCRdb has only the in-frame clones, and not every one. This sample has about 22,000 clones, with more than 45% found just once. Trimming removed 1 base from V and 5 bases from J; junction bases left unmatched: 8. Germline CDR1 is SGHNT and CDR2 is YYREEE (reference sequence). This CDR3 is built from 16 residues. Study-wide results and caveats: Shortening of TCRB CDR3s, moderate but significant, appeared in all four CD4+ subsets of Type 1 diabetes patients. Diminished insertions and augmented deletions at VDJ junctions characterized type 1 diabetes patients. Within the patient group, naive, central memory and Treg TCRB repertoires appeared more similar to each other than within healthy donors.

V usage is TRBV5-4 and J usage is TRBJ2-7, with 11 nucleotides matching TRBD2. Sequences were obtained from stem cell memory CD4+ T cells from blood. This receptor was obtained from a man aged 18 to 30 with type 1 diabetes. The CDR3 sequence is CASSLKLAGVVDEQYF. The DNA of the CDR3 is TGTGCCAGCAGCTTGAAACTAGCGGGAGTAGTTGACGAGCAGTACTTC.